The source of this TCR beta chain is a study of blood T cell repertoires in COVID-19. Study-level information: COVID-19 samples from acute and convalescent phases originated in the United States, Italy and Spain. PBMCs, B-cell-depleted T cells, or T cells provided the cDNA or gDNA that made up the material.

In the study's own analysis: Cell counts per sample came from amplifying reference gene primers. TCRdb's copy holds only in-frame clones and misses some; the assay was immunoSEQ multiplex PCR. The D gene and trimming were derived from the DNA, and the V and J assignments and clone size from that table. Of about 200,000 clones listed, approximately 81% were seen once; the top ten hold around 5.2%. V gave up 0 bases and J gave up 3 bases, with 8 bases separating them. Germline-derived CDR1 and CDR2 are SQVTM and ANQGSEA. There are 13 residues in the CDR3. The source material was peripheral blood. The receptor comes from a woman aged 80 or over with acute or convalescent COVID-19. This rearrangement joins TRBV29-1 to TRBJ1-2; maybe TRBD1 (5 bases). The CDR3 DNA reads as TGCAGCGTTGAAGAACGCAGGGACTATGGCTACACCTTC. It yields the protein CSVEERRDYGYTF.